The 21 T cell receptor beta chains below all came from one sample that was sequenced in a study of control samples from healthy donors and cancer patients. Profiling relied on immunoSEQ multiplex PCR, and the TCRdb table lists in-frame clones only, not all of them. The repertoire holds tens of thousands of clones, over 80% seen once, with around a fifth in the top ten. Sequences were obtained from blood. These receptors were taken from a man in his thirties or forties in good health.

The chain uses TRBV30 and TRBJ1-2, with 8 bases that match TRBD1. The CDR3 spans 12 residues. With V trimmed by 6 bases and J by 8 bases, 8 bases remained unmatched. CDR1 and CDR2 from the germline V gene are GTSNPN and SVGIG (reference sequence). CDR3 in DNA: TGTGCCTGCAATCAGGGGGCGCGCGGCTACACCTTC. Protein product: CACNQGARGYTF. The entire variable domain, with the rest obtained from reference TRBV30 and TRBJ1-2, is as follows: SQTIHQWPATLVQPVGSPLSLECTVEGTSNPNLYWYRQAAGRGLQLLFYSVGIGQISSEVPQNLSASRPQDRQFILSSKKLLLSDSGFYLCACNQGARGYTFGSGTRLTVV.

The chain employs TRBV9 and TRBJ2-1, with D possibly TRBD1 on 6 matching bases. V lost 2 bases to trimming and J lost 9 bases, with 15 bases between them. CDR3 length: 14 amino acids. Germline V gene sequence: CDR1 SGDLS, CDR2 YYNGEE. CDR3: CASSVDGQFGEQFF. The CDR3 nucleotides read TGTGCCAGCAGCGTCGATGGACAGTTCGGTGAGCAGTTCTTC.

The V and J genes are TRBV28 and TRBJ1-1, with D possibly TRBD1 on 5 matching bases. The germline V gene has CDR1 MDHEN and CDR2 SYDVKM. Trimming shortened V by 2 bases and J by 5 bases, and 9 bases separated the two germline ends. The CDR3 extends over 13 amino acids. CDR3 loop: CASSLRGRTEAFF. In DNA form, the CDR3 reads TGTGCCAGCAGTTTAAGGGGTCGAACTGAAGCTTTCTTT.

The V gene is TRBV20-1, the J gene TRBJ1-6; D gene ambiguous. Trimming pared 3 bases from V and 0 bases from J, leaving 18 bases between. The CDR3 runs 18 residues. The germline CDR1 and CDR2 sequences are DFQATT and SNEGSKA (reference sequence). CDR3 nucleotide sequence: TGCAGTGCTAGTCCCCTTACATCACTGAGCTCCTATAATTCACCCCTCCACTTT. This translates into CSASPLTSLSSYNSPLHF.

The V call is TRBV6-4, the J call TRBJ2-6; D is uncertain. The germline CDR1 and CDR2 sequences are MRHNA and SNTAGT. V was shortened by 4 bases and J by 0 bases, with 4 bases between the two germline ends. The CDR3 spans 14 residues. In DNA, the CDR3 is TGTGCCAGCAGTGCCCGCTCTGGGGCCAACGTCCTGACTTTC. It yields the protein CASSARSGANVLTF.

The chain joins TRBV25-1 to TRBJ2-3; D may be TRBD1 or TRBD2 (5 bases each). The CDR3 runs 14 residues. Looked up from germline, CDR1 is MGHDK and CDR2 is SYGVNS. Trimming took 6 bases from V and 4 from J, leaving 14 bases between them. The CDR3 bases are TGTGCCAGCAGGACGGATGGGGGAGCAGATACGCAGTATTTT. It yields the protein CASRTDGGADTQYF.

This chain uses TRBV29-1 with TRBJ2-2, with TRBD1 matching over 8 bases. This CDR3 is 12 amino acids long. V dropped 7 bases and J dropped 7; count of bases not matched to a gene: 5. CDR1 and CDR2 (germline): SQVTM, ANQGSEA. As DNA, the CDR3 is TGCAGCGGACAGGGGATGGACGGGGAGCTGTTTTTT. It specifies CSGQGMDGELFF.

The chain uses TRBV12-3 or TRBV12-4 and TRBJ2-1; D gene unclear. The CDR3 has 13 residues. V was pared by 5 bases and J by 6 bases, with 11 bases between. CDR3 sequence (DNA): TGTGCCAGCAGTCCTCAGTGGTTCAATGAGCAGTTCTTC. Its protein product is CASSPQWFNEQFF.

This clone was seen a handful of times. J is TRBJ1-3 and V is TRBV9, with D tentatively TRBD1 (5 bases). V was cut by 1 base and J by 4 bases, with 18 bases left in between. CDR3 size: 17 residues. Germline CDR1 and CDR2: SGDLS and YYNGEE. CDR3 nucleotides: TGTGCCAGCAGCGTAAGGGGAGACGGACCCTCCGGAAACACCATATATTTT. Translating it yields CASSVRGDGPSGNTIYF. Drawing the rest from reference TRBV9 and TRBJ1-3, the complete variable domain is DSGVTQTPKHLITATGQRVTLRCSPRSGDLSVYWYQQSLDQGLQFLIQYYNGEERAKGNILERFSAQQFPDLHSELNLSSLELGDSALYFCASSVRGDGPSGNTIYFGEGSWLTVV.

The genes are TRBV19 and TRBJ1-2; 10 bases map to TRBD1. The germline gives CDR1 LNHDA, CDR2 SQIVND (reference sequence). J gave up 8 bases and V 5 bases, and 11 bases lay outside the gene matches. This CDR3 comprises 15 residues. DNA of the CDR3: TGTGCCAGTAGTGTACGTAGGGGACAGGGGCTCGGCTACACCTTC. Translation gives CASSVRRGQGLGYTF.

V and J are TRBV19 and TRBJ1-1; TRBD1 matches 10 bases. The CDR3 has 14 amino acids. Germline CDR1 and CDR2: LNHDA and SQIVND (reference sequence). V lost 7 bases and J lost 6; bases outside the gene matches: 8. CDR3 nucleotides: TGTGCCAGTACAACGGACAGGGGGTTCGCTGAAGCTTTCTTT. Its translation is CASTTDRGFAEAFF.

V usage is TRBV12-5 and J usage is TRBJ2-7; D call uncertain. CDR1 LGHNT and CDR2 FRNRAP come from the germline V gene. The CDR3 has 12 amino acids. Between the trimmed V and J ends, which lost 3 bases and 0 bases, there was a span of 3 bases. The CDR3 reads CASGLSSYEQYF. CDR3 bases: TGTGCTAGTGGTTTAAGCTCCTACGAGCAGTACTTC.

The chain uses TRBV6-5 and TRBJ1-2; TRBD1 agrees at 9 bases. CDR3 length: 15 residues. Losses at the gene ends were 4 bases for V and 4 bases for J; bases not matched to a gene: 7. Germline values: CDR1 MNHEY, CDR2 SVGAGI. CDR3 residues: CASSSRTGVGYGYTF. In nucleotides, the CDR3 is TGTGCCAGCAGTTCCCGGACAGGGGTCGGCTATGGCTACACCTTC.

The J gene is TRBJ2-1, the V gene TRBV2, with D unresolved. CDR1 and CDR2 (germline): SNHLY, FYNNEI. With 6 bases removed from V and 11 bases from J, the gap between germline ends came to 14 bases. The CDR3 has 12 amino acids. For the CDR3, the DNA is TGTGCCAGCAGGCTAGTCCCCCTAAAGCAGTTCTTC. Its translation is CASRLVPLKQFF.

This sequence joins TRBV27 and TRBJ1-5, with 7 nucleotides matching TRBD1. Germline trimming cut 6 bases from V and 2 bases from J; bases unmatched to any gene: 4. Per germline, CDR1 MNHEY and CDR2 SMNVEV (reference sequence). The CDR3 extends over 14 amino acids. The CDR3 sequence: CASRRQGGNQPQHF. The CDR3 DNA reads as TGTGCCAGCAGGCGACAGGGTGGCAATCAGCCCCAGCATTTT.

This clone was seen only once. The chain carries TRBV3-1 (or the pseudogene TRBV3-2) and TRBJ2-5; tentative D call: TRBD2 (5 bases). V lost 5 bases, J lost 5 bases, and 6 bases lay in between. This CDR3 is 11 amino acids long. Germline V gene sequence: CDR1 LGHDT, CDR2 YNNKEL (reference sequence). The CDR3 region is CASSSGETQYF. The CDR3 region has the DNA TGTGCCAGCAGCAGCGGTGAGACCCAGTACTTC.

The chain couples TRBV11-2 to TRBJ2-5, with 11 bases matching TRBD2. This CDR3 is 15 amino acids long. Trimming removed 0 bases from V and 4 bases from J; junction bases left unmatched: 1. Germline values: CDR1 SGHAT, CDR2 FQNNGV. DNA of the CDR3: TGTGCCAGCAGCTTAGAGCTAGCGGGGGGAGAGACCCAGTACTTC. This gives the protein CASSLELAGGETQYF.

The CDR3 loop reads CSVGTGDQPQHF. CDR3 sequence (DNA): TGCAGCGTTGGGACAGGGGATCAGCCCCAGCATTTT. The chain carries TRBV29-1 and TRBJ1-5; 9 positions agree with TRBD1. The V gene's germline CDR1 is SQVTM and CDR2 ANQGSEA. The CDR3 sequence is 12 residues long. With 4 bases clipped from V and 5 bases from J, the junction kept 0 bases outside the gene matches. Filled out from reference TRBV29-1 and TRBJ1-5, the complete variable domain reads SAVISQKPSRDICQRGTSLTIQCQVDSQVTMMFWYRQQPGQSLTLIATANQGSEATYESGFVIDKFPISRPNLTFSTLTVSNMSPEDSSIYLCSVGTGDQPQHFGDGTRLSIL.

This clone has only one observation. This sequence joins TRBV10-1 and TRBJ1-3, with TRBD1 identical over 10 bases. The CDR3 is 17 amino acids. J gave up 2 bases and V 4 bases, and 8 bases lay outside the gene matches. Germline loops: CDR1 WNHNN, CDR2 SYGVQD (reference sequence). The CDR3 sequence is CASSVRQGAVAGNTIYF. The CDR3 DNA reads TGCGCCAGCAGTGTACGACAGGGGGCAGTTGCTGGAAACACCATATATTTT.

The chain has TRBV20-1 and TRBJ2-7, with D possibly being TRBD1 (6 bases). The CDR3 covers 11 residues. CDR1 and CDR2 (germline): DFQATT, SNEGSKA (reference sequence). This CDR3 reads CSAQGSVEQYF. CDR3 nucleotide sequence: TGCAGCGCTCAGGGGTCCGTCGAGCAGTACTTC.

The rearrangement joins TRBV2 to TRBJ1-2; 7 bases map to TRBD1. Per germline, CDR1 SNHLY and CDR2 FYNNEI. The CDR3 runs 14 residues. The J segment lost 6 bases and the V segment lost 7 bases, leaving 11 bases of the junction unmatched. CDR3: CASMAPRQGNGYTF. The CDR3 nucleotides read TGTGCCAGCATGGCTCCCCGACAGGGCAATGGCTACACCTTC.